Below, 2 T cell receptor beta chains from the same sample are listed, as sequenced in a study of cytomegalovirus exposure and HLA in healthy donors. Primers for the PCR totalled 60 Vbeta and 13 Jbeta. This table comes from immunoSEQ multiplex PCR, and its TCRdb copy is limited to in-frame clones, with some not included. Among about 160,000 clones listed, roughly 84% were seen once. The sample consisted of PBMCs. The receptors stem from a man aged 18 to 35 in good health and CMV-seronegative.

The chain employs TRBV5-4 and TRBJ2-7; D not certain. This CDR3 spans 13 amino acids. V was shortened by 1 base and J by 4 bases, with 9 bases between the two germline ends. Looked up from germline, CDR1 is SGHNT and CDR2 is YYREEE (reference sequence). As DNA, the CDR3 is TGTGCCAGCAGCTTGACCCCAGGTTACGAGCAGTACTTC. This sequence encodes CASSLTPGYEQYF.

The chain uses TRBV6-5 and TRBJ1-2, with TRBD1 identical over 9 bases. Trimming took 8 bases from V and 8 from J; bases not matched to a gene: 12. CDR3 size: 14 residues. Germline V gives CDR1 MNHEY, CDR2 SVGAGI. In DNA, the CDR3 is TGTGCCAGCGCCTCGGGACAGGGAAGCGGAGGCTACACCTTC. Its protein product is CASASGQGSGGYTF.